Listed below are T cell receptor beta chains from one sample, sequenced in a study of T cells in Graves' hyperthyroidism and ophthalmopathy. TCRdb reprocessed the multiplex PCR reads with MiXCR, giving one entry per CDR3 protein. The table lists some 270,000 distinct CDR3 sequences, about 14% of them singletons. Sequenced sample: blood. The receptors were sampled from a woman aged 25 to 39 with Graves' hyperthyroidism that later progressed to Graves' ophthalmopathy. Both conserved end residues are trimmed from each CDR3. Fields, in order: V gene, J gene, CDR3 protein.

v_call: TRBV6-2/TRBV6-3
j_call: TRBJ2-3
cdr3_aa: ATSITGLTTDTQY

v_call: TRBV28
j_call: TRBJ2-7
cdr3_aa: ASSLRGGGRDYEQY

v_call: TRBV5-6
j_call: TRBJ2-7
cdr3_aa: ASSRGASGSSYEQY

v_call: TRBV30
j_call: TRBJ1-2
cdr3_aa: AWSMWQGGYYGYT

v_call: TRBV13
j_call: TRBJ1-2
cdr3_aa: ASSYSNRGQSKGYT

v_call: TRBV13
j_call: TRBJ2-2
cdr3_aa: ASRRGQKNTGELS

v_call: TRBV28
j_call: TRBJ2-2
cdr3_aa: ASSFQAGGPGELF

v_call: TRBV12-3/TRBV12-4
j_call: TRBJ1-1
cdr3_aa: ASSYTGSEAF

v_call: TRBV10-3
j_call: TRBJ2-3
cdr3_aa: AISESPGKSADTQY

v_call: TRBV6-1
j_call: TRBJ2-7
cdr3_aa: ASSEHRGPSYERY

v_call: TRBV28
j_call: TRBJ2-1
cdr3_aa: ASNDPARLVGYNEQF

v_call: TRBV18
j_call: TRBJ2-2
cdr3_aa: ASSPLSDAGELF

v_call: TRBV27
j_call: TRBJ2-5
cdr3_aa: ASSVPRAKTQY

v_call: TRBV28
j_call: TRBJ2-5
cdr3_aa: ASSPSGPVKTQY

v_call: TRBV5-5
j_call: TRBJ2-5
cdr3_aa: ASSLQGMGETQY

v_call: TRBV5-1
j_call: TRBJ2-3
cdr3_aa: ASSLPSGSTDTQY

v_call: TRBV7-2
j_call: TRBJ1-3
cdr3_aa: ASSLETDSGNTIY

v_call: TRBV28
j_call: TRBJ1-1
cdr3_aa: AGKTAENTEAF

v_call: TRBV6-2/TRBV6-3
j_call: TRBJ1-4
cdr3_aa: ASTETATNEKLF

v_call: TRBV14
j_call: TRBJ1-6
cdr3_aa: ASSQNYSPSSPLH

v_call: TRBV7-6
j_call: TRBJ2-7
cdr3_aa: ASSPGLAYSYEQY

v_call: TRBV6-1
j_call: TRBJ1-1
cdr3_aa: ASSERRFDTEAF

v_call: TRBV7-9
j_call: TRBJ1-2
cdr3_aa: ASSGTPGGYT